These T cell receptor beta chains were read from a single sample in a study of blood T cell repertoires in COVID-19. Assay: immunoSEQ multiplex PCR; the TCRdb copy retains only in-frame clones and omits some. The sample has about 110,000 clones; approximately 80% are singletons. The material sequenced was peripheral blood. Receptors were obtained from an older woman with acute or convalescent COVID-19. CDR3s include the opening cysteine and the closing phenylalanine or tryptophan. A clone size is listed for some rows: how often the clone was seen (once, few, many), or a class if it is expanded.

length: 13; V: TRBV2; size: .; CDR3: CASSEAPRIEQYF
length: 12; V: TRBV5-6; size: .; CDR3: CASSSGTGGAFF
length: 16; V: TRBV28; size: .; CDR3: CASSLSASRGRTEAFF
length: 14; V: TRBV5-6; size: .; CDR3: CASSHYSGGLEAFF
length: 14; V: TRBV5-1; size: .; CDR3: CASSLEDRNQPQHF
length: 14; V: TRBV11-2; size: .; CDR3: CATDRGIGNTEAFF
length: 15; V: TRBV10-2; size: .; CDR3: CASSLGGLTSYGYTF
length: 19; V: TRBV11-2; size: .; CDR3: CASSSTGTALGPNTDTQYF
length: 13; V: TRBV9; size: .; CDR3: CASRASGANVLTF
length: 16; V: TRBV18; size: .; CDR3: CASSPPTSGTNYGYTF
length: 15; V: TRBV6-6; size: .; CDR3: CASSYTPWDKGEAFF
length: 15; V: TRBV10-3; size: .; CDR3: CAISLTVMANNEQFF
length: 16; V: TRBV28; size: .; CDR3: CASRPLAVSSYNEQFF
length: 17; V: TRBV5-1; size: .; CDR3: CASSLEANLPNTGELFF
length: 13; V: TRBV5-1; size: .; CDR3: CASGRLADNEQFF
length: 17; V: TRBV27; size: .; CDR3: CASITGTGGDPNQPQHF
length: 15; V: TRBV10-3; size: .; CDR3: CAISADRGAYTEAFF
length: 15; V: TRBV6-6; size: .; CDR3: CASSPTGTGGEAQFF
length: 14; V: TRBV2; size: .; CDR3: CASSTFRTGDTQYF
length: 12; V: TRBV12-3/TRBV12-4; size: .; CDR3: CASSYRETEAFF
length: 13; V: TRBV7-9; size: few; CDR3: CASSGDSHQPQHF
length: 15; V: TRBV5-1; size: .; CDR3: CASSLDAGSGNTIYF
length: 15; V: TRBV5-1; size: .; CDR3: CASRLGTSSSYEQYF
length: 14; V: TRBV4-2; size: .; CDR3: CASSQRRLADTQYF
length: 14; V: TRBV10-3; size: .; CDR3: CAIRGPSGDTEAFF
length: 16; V: TRBV5-1; size: .; CDR3: CASSLGYPGQFYGYTF
length: 15; V: TRBV2; size: once; CDR3: CASRVDRATNEKLFF
length: 15; V: TRBV6-2/TRBV6-3; size: .; CDR3: CASSDRGYMNTEAFF
length: 12; V: TRBV6-5; size: .; CDR3: CASTRYNSPLHF
length: 14; V: TRBV19; size: few; CDR3: CASNLQGAGEKLFF
length: 13; V: TRBV5-1; size: .; CDR3: CASSDRLSYEQYF
length: 15; V: TRBV19; size: .; CDR3: CASSLTGQGNYGYTF
length: 14; V: TRBV5-5; size: .; CDR3: CASSLIIEGNEQFF
length: 13; V: TRBV12-3/TRBV12-4; size: .; CDR3: CASSDQFYYGYTF
length: 13; V: TRBV18; size: few; CDR3: CASSPQKVYGYTF
length: 15; V: TRBV2; size: .; CDR3: CASSERLPGANVLTF
length: 18; V: TRBV4-2; size: .; CDR3: CASSQDRTSGGTTDTQYF